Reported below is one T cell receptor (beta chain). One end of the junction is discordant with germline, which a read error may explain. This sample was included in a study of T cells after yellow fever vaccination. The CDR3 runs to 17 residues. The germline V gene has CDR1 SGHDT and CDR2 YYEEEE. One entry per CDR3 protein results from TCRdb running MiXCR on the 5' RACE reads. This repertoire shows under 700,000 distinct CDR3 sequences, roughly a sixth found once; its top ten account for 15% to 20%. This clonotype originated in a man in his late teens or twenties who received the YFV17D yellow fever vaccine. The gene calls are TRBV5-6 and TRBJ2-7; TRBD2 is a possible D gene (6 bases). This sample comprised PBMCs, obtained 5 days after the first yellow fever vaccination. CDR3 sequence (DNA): TGTGCCATCAGCCTCGGTCCAATCGGGACTCTCTCCTACGAGCAGTACTTC. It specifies CAISLGPIGTLSYEQYF.